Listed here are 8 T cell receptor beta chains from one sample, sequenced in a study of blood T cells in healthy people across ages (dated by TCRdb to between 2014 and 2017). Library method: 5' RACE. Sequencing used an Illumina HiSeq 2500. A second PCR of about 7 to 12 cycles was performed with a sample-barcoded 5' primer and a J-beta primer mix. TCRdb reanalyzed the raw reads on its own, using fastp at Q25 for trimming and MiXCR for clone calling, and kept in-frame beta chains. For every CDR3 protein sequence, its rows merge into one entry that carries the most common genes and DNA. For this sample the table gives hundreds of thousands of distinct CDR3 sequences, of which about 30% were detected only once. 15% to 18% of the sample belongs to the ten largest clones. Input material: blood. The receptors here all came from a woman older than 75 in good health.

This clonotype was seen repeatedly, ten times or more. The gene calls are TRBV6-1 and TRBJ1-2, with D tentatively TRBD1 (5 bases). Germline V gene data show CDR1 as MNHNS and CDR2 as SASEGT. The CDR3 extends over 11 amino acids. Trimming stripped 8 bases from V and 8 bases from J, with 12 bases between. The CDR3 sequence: CASVQAWGYTF. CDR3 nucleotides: TGTGCCAGCGTACAGGCTTGGGGCTACACCTTC.

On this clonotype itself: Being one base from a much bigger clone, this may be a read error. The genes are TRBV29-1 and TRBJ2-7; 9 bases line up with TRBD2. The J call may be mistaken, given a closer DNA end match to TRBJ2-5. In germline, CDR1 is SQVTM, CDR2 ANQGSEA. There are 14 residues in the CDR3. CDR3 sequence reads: CSVGRAGGGETQYF. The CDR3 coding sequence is TGCAGCGTTGGGAGAGCGGGGGGCGGGGAGACCCAGTACTTC.

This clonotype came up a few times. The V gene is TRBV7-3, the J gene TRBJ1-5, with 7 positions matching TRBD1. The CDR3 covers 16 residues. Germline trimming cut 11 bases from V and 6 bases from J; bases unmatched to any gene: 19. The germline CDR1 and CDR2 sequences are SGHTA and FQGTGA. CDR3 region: CADGREGATGCQPQHF. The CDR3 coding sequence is TGTGCCGATGGGCGAGAGGGGGCCACGGGATGTCAGCCCCAGCATTTT.

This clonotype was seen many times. CDR3 sequence (DNA): TGCAGTGCTAGGACAGGGGGAAAAGAGACCCAGTACTTC. It codes for CSARTGGKETQYF. The rearrangement links TRBV20-1 to TRBJ2-5; 9 bases agree with TRBD1. In germline, CDR1 is DFQATT, CDR2 SNEGSKA (reference sequence). J gave up 3 bases and V 3 bases, and 2 bases lay outside the gene matches. The CDR3 is 13 residues long.

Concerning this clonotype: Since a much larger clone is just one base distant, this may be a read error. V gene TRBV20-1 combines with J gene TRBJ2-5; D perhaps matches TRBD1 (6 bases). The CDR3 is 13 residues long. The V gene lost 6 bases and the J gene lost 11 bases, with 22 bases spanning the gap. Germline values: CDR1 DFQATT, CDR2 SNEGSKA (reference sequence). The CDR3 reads CSAAGQGWNEQYF. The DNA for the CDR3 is TGCAGTGCCGCAGGGCAGGGGTGGAATGAGCAGTACTTC.

CDR3 residues: CATSRQSRVPNEKLFF. Here the CDR3 DNA reads TGTGCCACCAGCAGACAGAGTCGGGTCCCTAATGAAAAACTGTTTTTT. The chain carries TRBV15 and TRBJ1-4; D call uncertain. The ends were cut back, 2 bases at V and 3 bases at J, with 13 bases in the middle. Germline CDR1 LNHNV, CDR2 YYDKDF (reference sequence). CDR3 length: 16 amino acids.

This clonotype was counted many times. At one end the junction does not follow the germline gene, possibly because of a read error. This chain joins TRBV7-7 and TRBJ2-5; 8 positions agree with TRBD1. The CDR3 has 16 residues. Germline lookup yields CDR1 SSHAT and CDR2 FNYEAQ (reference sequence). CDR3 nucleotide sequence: TGTGCTAGCAGCCCCCCGGGACAGGCCACCGGGGAGACCCAGTACTTC. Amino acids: CASSPPGQATGETQYF.

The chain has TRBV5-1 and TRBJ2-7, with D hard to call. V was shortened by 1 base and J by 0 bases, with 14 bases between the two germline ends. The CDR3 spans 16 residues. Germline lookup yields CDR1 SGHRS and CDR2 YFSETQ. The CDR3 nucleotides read TGCGCCAGCAGCTTGAGGCTACATTCATTCTCCTACGAGCAGTACTTC. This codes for CASSLRLHSFSYEQYF.